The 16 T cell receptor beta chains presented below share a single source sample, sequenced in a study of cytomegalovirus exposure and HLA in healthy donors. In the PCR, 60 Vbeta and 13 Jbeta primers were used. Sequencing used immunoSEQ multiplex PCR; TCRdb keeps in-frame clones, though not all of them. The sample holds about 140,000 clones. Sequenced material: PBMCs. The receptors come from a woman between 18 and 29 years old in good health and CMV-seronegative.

The CDR3 nucleotides are TGTGCCAGCTGGGTTACAGAGAACACTGAAGCTTTCTTT. This gives the protein CASWVTENTEAFF. This chain uses TRBV6-1 with TRBJ1-1; D is unresolved. Trimming stripped 8 bases from V and 1 base from J, with 11 bases between. There are 13 residues in the CDR3. The germline V gene encodes CDR1 MNHNS and CDR2 SASEGT.

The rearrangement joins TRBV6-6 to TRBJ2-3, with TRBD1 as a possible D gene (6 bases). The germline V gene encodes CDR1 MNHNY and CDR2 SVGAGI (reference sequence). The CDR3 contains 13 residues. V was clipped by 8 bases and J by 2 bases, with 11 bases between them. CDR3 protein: CASWTELTDTQYF. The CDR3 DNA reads TGTGCCAGCTGGACAGAGCTCACAGATACGCAGTATTTT.

CDR3 region: CAWTRRGSGRALEQFF. DNA of the CDR3: TGTGCCTGGACCCGACGGGGGAGCGGGAGGGCCCTCGAGCAGTTCTTC. The rearrangement uses TRBV30 and TRBJ2-1; 10 nucleotides agree with TRBD2. The V gene end was trimmed by 4 bases and the J gene end by 10 bases; junction bases not matched to a gene: 16. Germline assignment: CDR1 GTSNPN and CDR2 SVGIG (reference sequence). CDR3 length equals 16 residues.

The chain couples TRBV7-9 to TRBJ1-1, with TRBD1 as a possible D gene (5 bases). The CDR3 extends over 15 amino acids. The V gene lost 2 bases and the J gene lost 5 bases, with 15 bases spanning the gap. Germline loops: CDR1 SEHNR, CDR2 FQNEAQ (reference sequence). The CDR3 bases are TGTGCCAGCAGCTTAATAATTGCGGGGGGGACTGAAGCTTTCTTT. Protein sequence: CASSLIIAGGTEAFF.

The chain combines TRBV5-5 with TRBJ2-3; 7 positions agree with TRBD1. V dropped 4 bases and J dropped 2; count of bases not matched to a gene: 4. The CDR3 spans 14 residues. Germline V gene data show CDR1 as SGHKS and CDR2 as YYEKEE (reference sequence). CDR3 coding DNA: TGTGCCAGCAGCACCGGACAGGTCACAGATACGCAGTATTTT. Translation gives CASSTGQVTDTQYF.

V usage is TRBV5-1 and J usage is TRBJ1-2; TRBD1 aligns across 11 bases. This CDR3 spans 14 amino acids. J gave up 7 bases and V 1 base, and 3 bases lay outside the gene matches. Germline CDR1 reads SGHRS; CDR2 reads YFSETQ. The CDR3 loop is CASSLLGTGGGYTF. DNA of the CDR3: TGCGCCAGCAGCTTGTTAGGGACAGGGGGTGGCTACACCTTC.

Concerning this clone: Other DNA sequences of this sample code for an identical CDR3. CDR3: CASSEGGSQPQHF. The CDR3 coding sequence is TGTGCCAGCAGTGAGGGGGGAAGCCAGCCCCAGCATTTT. The chain employs TRBV2 and TRBJ1-5; TRBD1 is a possible D gene (5 bases). The CDR3 sequence is 13 residues long. CDR1 is SNHLY, CDR2 FYNNEI, per germline. With 3 bases removed from V and 7 bases from J, the gap between germline ends came to 10 bases.

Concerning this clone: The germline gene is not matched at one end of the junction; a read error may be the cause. As DNA, the CDR3 is TGTGCCGTGGCGGGTCTTGCAGATCAAGGGACCCAGTACTTC. The encoded protein is CAVAGLADQGTQYF. The chain links TRBV10-3 to TRBJ2-5, with a weak D call TRBD2 (5 bases). CDR3 length: 14 amino acids. The V gene's germline CDR1 is ENHRY and CDR2 SYGVKD.

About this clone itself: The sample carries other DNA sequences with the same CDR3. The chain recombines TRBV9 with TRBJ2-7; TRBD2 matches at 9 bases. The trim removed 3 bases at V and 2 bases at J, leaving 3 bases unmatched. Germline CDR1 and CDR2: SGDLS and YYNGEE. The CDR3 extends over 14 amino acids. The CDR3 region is CASSASGTTYEQYF. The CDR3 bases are TGTGCCAGCAGCGCTAGCGGGACGACCTACGAGCAGTACTTC.

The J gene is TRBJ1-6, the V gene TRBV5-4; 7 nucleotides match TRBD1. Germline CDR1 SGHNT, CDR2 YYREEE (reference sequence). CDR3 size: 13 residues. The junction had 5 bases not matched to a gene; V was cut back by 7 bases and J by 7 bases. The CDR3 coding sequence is TGTGCCAGCGGAAGGGGGCCCAATTCACCCCTCCACTTT. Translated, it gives CASGRGPNSPLHF.

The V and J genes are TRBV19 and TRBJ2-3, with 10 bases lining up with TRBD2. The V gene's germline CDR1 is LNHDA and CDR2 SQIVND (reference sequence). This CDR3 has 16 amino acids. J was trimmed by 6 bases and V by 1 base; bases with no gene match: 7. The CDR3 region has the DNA TGTGCCAGTAGTATAGTTGGAGCGGGAGGGGTGGATACGCAGTATTTT. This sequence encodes CASSIVGAGGVDTQYF.

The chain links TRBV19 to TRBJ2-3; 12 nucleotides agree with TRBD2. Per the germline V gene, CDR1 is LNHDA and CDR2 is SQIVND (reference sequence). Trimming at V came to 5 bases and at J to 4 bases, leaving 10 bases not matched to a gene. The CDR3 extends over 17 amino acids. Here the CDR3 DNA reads TGTGCCAGTAGTTCATGGAGGACTAGCGGGACCTCAGATACGCAGTATTTT. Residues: CASSSWRTSGTSDTQYF.

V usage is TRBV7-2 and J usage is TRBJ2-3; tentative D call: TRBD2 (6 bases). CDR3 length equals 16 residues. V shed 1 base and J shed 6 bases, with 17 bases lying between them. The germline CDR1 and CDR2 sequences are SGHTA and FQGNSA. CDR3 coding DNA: TGTGCCAGCAGCTTAGTAGCCCCGGGAGTAGGCGATACGCAGTATTTT. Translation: CASSLVAPGVGDTQYF.

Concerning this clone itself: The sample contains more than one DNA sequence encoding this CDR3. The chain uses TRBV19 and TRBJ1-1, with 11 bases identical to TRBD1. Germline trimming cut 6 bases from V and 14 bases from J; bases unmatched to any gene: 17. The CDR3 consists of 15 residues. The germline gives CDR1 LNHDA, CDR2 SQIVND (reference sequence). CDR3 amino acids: CASSPRTGGAGRSFF. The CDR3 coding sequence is TGTGCCAGTAGCCCTCGGACAGGGGGCGCAGGGAGGTCCTTCTTT.

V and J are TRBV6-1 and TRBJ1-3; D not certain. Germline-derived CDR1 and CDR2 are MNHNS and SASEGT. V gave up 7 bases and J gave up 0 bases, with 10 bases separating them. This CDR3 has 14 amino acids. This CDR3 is CASTSHYSGNTIYF. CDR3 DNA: TGTGCCAGCACCTCCCACTACTCTGGAAACACCATATATTTT.

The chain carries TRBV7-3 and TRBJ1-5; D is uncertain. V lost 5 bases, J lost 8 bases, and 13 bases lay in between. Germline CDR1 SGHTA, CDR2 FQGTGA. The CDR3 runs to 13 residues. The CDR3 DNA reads TGTGCCAGCAGCCTCAATATCTACGAGCCCCAGCATTTT. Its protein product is CASSLNIYEPQHF.